This T cell receptor beta chain was observed in a study of T cell clonotyping in hematopoietic cell transplantation. As for the study in general: Recipients' pretransplant samples followed cytoreduction. Overall study findings and caveats: After transplant, recipient diversity fell while pathologically expanded clonotypes grew through day 180. Graft donor and pretransplant recipient Inverse Simpson Index values predicted broader posttransplant TCR diversity. Without cell sorting, CD4 versus CD8 contributions remain unresolved.

Method: immunoSEQ multiplex PCR; TCRdb's copy keeps in-frame clones and lacks some. The table has thousands of clones, more than 75% seen once. V was clipped by 4 bases and J by 4 bases, with 23 bases between them. The CDR3 is 17 residues long. Germline V lookup: CDR1 SGDLS, CDR2 YYNGEE. About this clone: Its cognate antigen is unknown.

The sample's time point: recipient sample about 28 days before transplant, after cytoreduction. The gene calls are TRBV9 and TRBJ2-5; TRBD1 might be the D (5 bases). This TCR was sampled from a woman aged 60-75 years with acute myeloid leukemia. Some clones in this sample may be carry-over from other donors' samples. The source material was peripheral blood mononuclear cells, sampled before stem cell transplant. In nucleotides, the CDR3 is TGTGCCAGCAGCCAATACACAGGACATACTGTCGGAGAGACCCAGTACTTC. This codes for CASSQYTGHTVGETQYF.